The next 23 T cell receptor beta chains were all read from a single sample in a study of shared clonotypes between healthy human individuals. Sequencing was performed with immunoSEQ multiplex PCR; in TCRdb, only in-frame clones are kept and a portion is missing. The sample holds around 2.1 million clones, under 95% seen once. The naive CD8 population came from CD45RO-negative cells selected for CCR7, without terminally differentiated effector memory CD45RA+ cells. The sequencing sample was made of naive CD8+ T cells from PBMCs. The receptor set was obtained from a man between 18 and 35 years old in good health. Some clones in this sample may be carry-over from other donors' samples.

The chain combines TRBV7-2 with TRBJ1-3, with D perhaps matching TRBD1 (5 bases). This CDR3 region has 19 residues. Germline V gene data show CDR1 as SGHTA and CDR2 as FQGNSA. Trimming shortened V by 5 bases and J by 2 bases, and 25 bases separated the two germline ends. Here the CDR3 reads CASSSRTLGWGGTGNTIYF. The CDR3 DNA reads TGTGCCAGCAGCAGCCGTACGCTTGGGTGGGGGGGAACTGGAAACACCATATATTTT.

The chain uses TRBV18 and TRBJ2-7; maybe TRBD2 (6 bases). The CDR3 loop spans 17 amino acids. V lost 1 base and J lost 6, with 22 bases in between. CDR1 and CDR2 (germline): KGHSH, LQKENI. Here the CDR3 DNA reads TGTGCCAGCTCACCACAACCCGGGGCTAGCGAGACGGCCGAGCAGTACTTC. It specifies CASSPQPGASETAEQYF.

Only one count was recorded for this clone. The gene calls are TRBV7-2 and TRBJ1-1; no clear D. CDR1 and CDR2 (germline): SGHTA, FQGNSA. V was clipped by 2 bases and J by 6 bases, with 13 bases between them. The CDR3 loop spans 14 amino acids. The CDR3 loop reads CASSLQSMYAEAFF. The CDR3 DNA reads as TGTGCCAGCAGCTTACAGTCCATGTACGCTGAAGCTTTCTTT.

CDR3 sequence reads: CASSGKNPGGGNTEAFF. CDR3 DNA: TGTGCCAGCAGCGGAAAAAACCCAGGGGGCGGGAACACTGAAGCTTTCTTT. The chain carries TRBV9 and TRBJ1-1, with 8 bases lining up with TRBD1. There are 17 residues in the CDR3. The V and J ends lost 3 bases and 1 base, in that order; junction bases with no gene match: 11. The germline V gene has CDR1 SGDLS and CDR2 YYNGEE.

Concerning this clone: Distinct nucleotide sequences in the sample also encode this CDR3. The rearrangement links TRBV2 to TRBJ2-3; D not resolved. Germline loops: CDR1 SNHLY, CDR2 FYNNEI. CDR3 length: 10 amino acids. The V end was cut by 9 bases, the J end by 1 base, with 2 bases between. CDR3: CASGTDTQYF. DNA of the CDR3: TGTGCCAGTGGCACAGATACGCAGTATTTT. Full variable domain (outside the CDR3, taken from reference TRBV2 and TRBJ2-3): EPEVTQTPSHQVTQMGQEVILRCVPISNHLYFYWYRQILGQKVEFLVSFYNNEISEKSEIFDDQFSVERPDGSNFTLKIRSTKLEDSAMYFCASGTDTQYFGPGTRLTVL.

The V call is TRBV7-3, the J call TRBJ2-1; perhaps D is TRBD1 or TRBD2 (5 bases each). Between the trimmed V and J ends, which lost 0 bases and 7 bases, there was a span of 13 bases. Germline CDR1 is SGHTA and CDR2 is FQGTGA. CDR3 length equals 15 residues. The CDR3 loop reads CASSLTRGFWNEQFF. The CDR3, as DNA: TGTGCCAGCAGCTTAACGAGGGGCTTTTGGAATGAGCAGTTCTTC.

Concerning this clone itself: Other nucleotide sequences from this sample produce the same CDR3. The rearrangement uses TRBV5-6 and TRBJ1-2; D perhaps matches TRBD1 (6 bases). The V and J ends lost 4 bases and 5 bases respectively, with 9 bases between them. The CDR3 has 12 residues. The germline V gene has CDR1 SGHDT and CDR2 YYEEEE. CDR3 DNA: TGTGCCAGCAGCGCCAGGGGTTATGGCTACACCTTC. It translates to CASSARGYGYTF.

The rearrangement joins TRBV19 to TRBJ1-5, with a tentative D call TRBD1 (5 bases). Germline V gene lookup returns CDR1 LNHDA and CDR2 SQIVND (reference sequence). V was shortened by 6 bases and J by 1 base, with 13 bases between the two germline ends. The CDR3 has 15 residues. The CDR3, as DNA: TGTGCCAGTAGCATAAAGGGGAAGAGCAATCAGCCCCAGCATTTT. This codes for CASSIKGKSNQPQHF. The complete variable domain, with remaining parts taken from reference TRBV19 and TRBJ1-5, reads DGGITQSPKYLFRKEGQNVTLSCEQNLNHDAMYWYRQDPGQGLRLIYYSQIVNDFQKGDIAEGYSVSREKKESFPLTVTSAQKNPTAFYLCASSIKGKSNQPQHFGDGTRLSIL.

This sequence joins TRBV29-1 and TRBJ2-7, with D maybe TRBD2 (6 bases). Germline V gene data show CDR1 as SQVTM and CDR2 as ANQGSEA. V was clipped by 6 bases and J by 1 base, with 19 bases between them. The CDR3 runs 15 residues. Written as DNA, the CDR3 is TGCAGCGTCGACACCCGGGACTCACCTTCCTACGAGCAGTACTTC. It yields the protein CSVDTRDSPSYEQYF.

The V call is TRBV27, the J call TRBJ2-7; 10 bases agree with TRBD2. Germline CDR1 reads MNHEY; CDR2 reads SMNVEV (reference sequence). The CDR3 covers 14 residues. The trim removed 3 bases at V and 6 bases at J, leaving 5 bases unmatched. CDR3 in DNA: TGTGCCAGCAGTTTCGGAGCGGGAGGGGCCGAGCAGTACTTC. It yields the protein CASSFGAGGAEQYF.

Regarding this clone: This CDR3 is also generated by other DNA sequences in the sample. The rearrangement uses TRBV7-9 and TRBJ1-5; no clear D gene. The V gene's germline CDR1 is SEHNR and CDR2 FQNEAQ (reference sequence). Trimming took 5 bases from V and 1 from J, leaving 3 bases between them. There are 12 residues in the CDR3. CDR3 region: CASSPSNQPQHF. The CDR3 nucleotides read TGTGCCAGCAGCCCCAGCAATCAGCCCCAGCATTTT.

This clone was counted once. The chain has TRBV7-9 and TRBJ1-1; 9 bases line up with TRBD1. Germline loops: CDR1 SEHNR, CDR2 FQNEAQ (reference sequence). The CDR3 is 16 residues long. The trim removed 5 bases at V and 0 bases at J, leaving 7 bases unmatched. Here the CDR3 reads CASSPRTGALNTEAFF. The DNA of the CDR3 is TGTGCCAGCAGCCCCCGGACAGGGGCCTTGAACACTGAAGCTTTCTTT.

As for this clone: At the DNA level, this CDR3 is encoded by other sequences in the same sample as well. The chain links TRBV7-3 to TRBJ2-3, with TRBD2 as a possible D gene (5 bases). Trimming pared 0 bases from V and 0 bases from J, leaving 7 bases between. The CDR3 contains 15 residues. Germline-derived CDR1 and CDR2 are SGHTA and FQGTGA. The CDR3 region is CASSLTGISTDTQYF. CDR3 DNA: TGTGCCAGCAGCTTAACCGGGATTAGCACAGATACGCAGTATTTT.

This chain uses TRBV7-3 with TRBJ1-1; D remains unclear. The CDR3 is 15 residues long. In germline, CDR1 is SGHTA, CDR2 FQGTGA. Deletions cut 2 bases from V and 0 bases from J, with 10 bases between. The CDR3 spells CASSLFPTVNTEAFF. The CDR3 DNA reads as TGTGCCAGCAGCTTATTTCCCACCGTGAACACTGAAGCTTTCTTT.

The chain uses TRBV11-2 and TRBJ2-1, with D perhaps matching TRBD1 (6 bases). Between the trimmed V and J ends, which lost 3 bases and 5 bases, there was a span of 8 bases. The germline V gene has CDR1 SGHAT and CDR2 FQNNGV. The CDR3 totals 13 residues. The CDR3 sequence is CASSFTGNNEQFF. CDR3 DNA sequence: TGTGCCAGCAGCTTCACAGGGAACAATGAGCAGTTCTTC.

The gene calls are TRBV5-1 and TRBJ1-2, with D possibly TRBD1 on 6 matching bases. Germline loops: CDR1 SGHRS, CDR2 YFSETQ. Deletions cut 0 bases from V and 4 bases from J, with 13 bases between. CDR3 length equals 15 residues. The CDR3 region is CASSLEGVLRYGYTF. The CDR3 nucleotides are TGCGCCAGCAGCTTGGAGGGGGTCCTTCGCTATGGCTACACCTTC.

The V and J genes are TRBV28 and TRBJ2-6; no clear D gene. V shed 3 bases and J shed 1 base, with 10 bases lying between them. The CDR3 runs 16 residues. Per germline, CDR1 MDHEN and CDR2 SYDVKM. For the CDR3, the DNA is TGTGCCAGCAGTTTTATCGGGTATTCTGGGGCCAACGTCCTGACTTTC. Its translation is CASSFIGYSGANVLTF.

V is TRBV7-8 and J is TRBJ2-1; D unresolved. V lost 3 bases and J 5 bases, leaving 17 bases between the germline ends. Germline CDR1 SGHVS, CDR2 FQNEAQ. This CDR3 comprises 16 residues. CDR3 DNA: TGTGCCAGCAGCTTGATTTTAGCCCGCCCGGACAATGAGCAGTTCTTC. Its protein product is CASSLILARPDNEQFF.

This chain uses TRBV29-1 with TRBJ2-7, with TRBD2 identical over 14 bases. V dropped 7 bases and J dropped 1; count of bases not matched to a gene: 3. This CDR3 is 14 amino acids long. From germline, CDR1 is SQVTM and CDR2 ANQGSEA. CDR3 sequence (DNA): TGCAGCGGACTAGCGGGAGGGCCTTCCTACGAGCAGTACTTC. Translated, it gives CSGLAGGPSYEQYF.

The chain employs TRBV27 and TRBJ2-5; 10 bases are shared with TRBD2. Germline CDR1 is MNHEY and CDR2 is SMNVEV (reference sequence). V lost 5 bases, J lost 5 bases, and 8 bases stayed unmatched. This CDR3 spans 15 amino acids. The chain's CDR3 is CASSTKREGRETQYF. CDR3 sequence (DNA): TGTGCCAGCAGTACAAAGCGGGAGGGCCGTGAGACCCAGTACTTC.

The chain carries TRBV4-1 and TRBJ2-7; TRBD2 matches at 10 bases. The CDR3 loop spans 15 amino acids. Germline values: CDR1 MGHRA, CDR2 YSYEKL. V was clipped by 0 bases and J by 5 bases; unmatched bases: 4. The CDR3 here is CASSQEVLAGHEQYF. CDR3 nucleotides: TGCGCCAGCAGCCAAGAGGTACTAGCGGGACACGAGCAGTACTTC.

The V and J genes are TRBV7-2 and TRBJ2-7; no clear D. This CDR3 is built from 13 residues. The ends were cut back, 4 bases at V and 7 bases at J, with 14 bases in the middle. CDR1 SGHTA and CDR2 FQGNSA come from the germline V gene. The CDR3 nucleotides read TGTGCCAGCAGCTATGTCACGGCATGGGAGCAGTACTTC. It encodes CASSYVTAWEQYF.

The gene calls are TRBV7-8 and TRBJ1-2; D might be TRBD1 (6 bases). Trimming stripped 4 bases from V and 8 bases from J, with 14 bases between. Looked up from germline, CDR1 is SGHVS and CDR2 is FQNEAQ. This CDR3 is built from 13 residues. CDR3 protein: CASSSVYREGYTF. In nucleotides, the CDR3 is TGTGCCAGCAGCTCGGTTTACAGGGAAGGCTACACCTTC.